This T cell receptor beta chain originates from a study of blood T cell repertoires in COVID-19. Study-level information: Sources were T cells, B-cell-depleted T cells, or PBMCs; the material itself was cDNA or gDNA.

This CDR3 contains 15 residues. V lost 4 bases and J lost 1; bases outside the gene matches: 4. CDR1 LNHNV and CDR2 YYDKDF come from the germline V gene (reference sequence). Ages ranged from about 18 to 89 years, with residence in more than 20 US areas. Participants' reported clinical history set cohort assignment. Within the 2 weeks before study entry, each person in the exposed group met a COVID-19 case. Repertoires were generated with immunoSEQ multiplex PCR, while TCRdb's copy carries only in-frame clones and drops some. This table holds 360,000 or so clones, almost 90% found once. The chain couples TRBV15 to TRBJ1-1; TRBD1 matches at 9 bases. The receptor comes from a young woman who had been exposed to COVID-19. The sample was PBMCs or T cells enriched from blood (not recorded which). The CDR3 sequence: CATSKDRGENTEAFF. The CDR3 coding sequence is TGTGCCACCAGCAAGGACAGGGGCGAGAACACTGAAGCTTTCTTT.